These 29 T cell receptor beta chains were all obtained from the same sample, sequenced in a study of metastatic and nonmetastatic thyroid tumors. Not a single patient had been given any form of treatment at any point before undergoing thyroid surgery. Using MiXCR, TCRdb reanalyzed the PCR reads. Here the sample spans over 35,000 clones, roughly 13% being singletons. The sequenced material came from blood. The receptors come from a female donor with papillary thyroid cancer or a benign thyroid nodule (not recorded which). Some clones in this sample may be carry-over from other donors' samples.

In its sample, this clone was seen many times. The chain employs TRBV29-1 and TRBJ2-7; 9 bases match TRBD1. CDR3 length: 12 residues. Germline V lookup: CDR1 SQVTM, CDR2 ANQGSEA. Unmatched junction bases numbered 0, after V lost 4 bases and J lost 2 bases. The CDR3 DNA sequence: TGCAGCGTTGGGACAGGGGCCTACGAGCAGTACTTC. Translating it yields CSVGTGAYEQYF.

This clone was seen a handful of times. This sequence joins TRBV6-4 and TRBJ2-6; 8 nucleotides align to TRBD1. Germline V gene data show CDR1 as MRHNA and CDR2 as SNTAGT. This CDR3 contains 16 residues. V lost 8 bases to trimming and J lost 0 bases; unmatched junction nucleotides: 6. The CDR3 here is CASSNTGGSGANVLTF. For the CDR3, the DNA is TGTGCCAGCTCAAATACAGGGGGCTCTGGGGCCAACGTCCTGACTTTC.

This clone has more than one count but fewer than ten. This chain joins TRBV27 and TRBJ2-2; 11 bases line up with TRBD2. Trimming cost V 3 bases and J 0 bases; bases outside gene matches: 6. The germline CDR1 and CDR2 sequences are MNHEY and SMNVEV (reference sequence). This CDR3 is built from 18 residues. CDR3 region: CASSFSGLAVSNTGELFF. CDR3 coding DNA: TGTGCCAGCAGTTTCTCGGGACTAGCGGTTTCGAACACCGGGGAGCTGTTTTTT.

There are many counts of this clone. The chain couples TRBV27 to TRBJ2-3; D ambiguous. This CDR3 spans 14 amino acids. V lost 2 bases and J 0 bases, leaving 6 bases between the germline ends. Germline values: CDR1 MNHEY, CDR2 SMNVEV (reference sequence). This CDR3 reads CASSLLVSTDTQYF. In DNA form, the CDR3 reads TGTGCCAGCAGTTTACTGGTTAGCACAGATACGCAGTATTTT.

The CDR3 protein is CATSSGGINNEQFF. In DNA, the CDR3 is TGTGCCACCAGCAGCGGCGGAATCAATAATGAGCAGTTCTTC. The chain carries TRBV15 and TRBJ2-1; D is unresolved. Germline V lookup: CDR1 LNHNV, CDR2 YYDKDF (reference sequence). This CDR3 contains 14 residues. V lost 3 bases and J lost 7, with 13 bases in between.

This clone was detected many times. The chain employs TRBV5-4 and TRBJ2-5, with TRBD2 matching over 7 bases. The V gene's germline CDR1 is SGHNT and CDR2 YYREEE (reference sequence). CDR3 length equals 15 residues. V lost 0 bases to trimming and J lost 5 bases; unmatched junction nucleotides: 7. In nucleotides, the CDR3 is TGTGCCAGCAGCTTGGGAGCGGTCGGGGGGGAGACCCAGTACTTC. Encoded protein: CASSLGAVGGETQYF. The full variable domain, with the rest looked up from reference TRBV5-4 and TRBJ2-5, is ETGVTQSPTHLIKTRGQQVTLRCSSQSGHNTVSWYQQALGQGPQFIFQYYREEENGRGNFPPRFSGLQFPNYSSELNVNALELDDSALYLCASSLGAVGGETQYFGPGTRLLVL.

This clone was picked up many times. The rearrangement links TRBV5-1 to TRBJ1-1; tentatively, D is TRBD1 (5 bases). CDR1 SGHRS and CDR2 YFSETQ come from the germline V gene. There are 12 residues in the CDR3. V was cut by 6 bases and J by 5 bases, with 11 bases left in between. The DNA of the CDR3 is TGCGCCAGCACAGTTGGGGGGACTGAAGCTTTCTTT. Amino acid sequence: CASTVGGTEAFF. Full variable domain (remainder filled in from reference TRBV5-1 and TRBJ1-1): KAGVTQTPRYLIKTRGQQVTLSCSPISGHRSVSWYQQTPGQGLQFLFEYFSETQRNKGNFPGRFSGRQFSNSRSEMNVSTLELGDSALYLCASTVGGTEAFFGQGTRLTVV.

In this sample, this clone turned up many times. The genes are TRBV2 and TRBJ1-6; D is unresolved. The V gene lost 4 bases and the J gene lost 8 bases, with 9 bases spanning the gap. CDR1 and CDR2 (germline): SNHLY, FYNNEI. The CDR3 covers 13 residues. The CDR3 DNA is TGTGCCAGCAGTGGACAAATGGATTCACCCCTCCACTTT. This codes for CASSGQMDSPLHF.

This clone was observed many times. The chain joins TRBV11-3 to TRBJ2-3, with TRBD2 matching 9 bases. Per the germline V gene, CDR1 is SGHNT and CDR2 is YENEEA. This CDR3 comprises 16 residues. V was clipped by 4 bases and J by 2 bases; unmatched bases: 7. The CDR3 sequence: CASSSYLAGDTDTQYF. CDR3 nucleotide sequence: TGTGCCAGCAGCTCGTACTTAGCGGGAGACACAGATACGCAGTATTTT.

This clone was counted a few times. This chain links TRBV6-1 with TRBJ2-1; D is possibly TRBD2 (6 bases). The CDR3 is 18 residues long. The V and J ends lost 7 bases and 7 bases respectively, with 29 bases between them. Germline V lookup: CDR1 MNHNS, CDR2 SASEGT. Written as DNA, the CDR3 is TGTGCCAGCACCAAGATCCTGGTCGGGTCCGGAGGGGAGAATGAGCAGTTCTTC. It specifies CASTKILVGSGGENEQFF.

This clone was detected many times. V is TRBV5-5 and J is TRBJ1-4, with 7 bases aligning to TRBD1. V shed 4 bases, J shed 3 bases, and the junction held 6 bases outside the gene matches. In germline, CDR1 is SGHKS, CDR2 YYEKEE (reference sequence). There are 15 residues in the CDR3. In DNA form, the CDR3 reads TGTGCCAGCAGCCGAACACAGGGGCCTAATGAAAAACTGTTTTTT. Its protein is CASSRTQGPNEKLFF.

The chain recombines TRBV12-3 or TRBV12-4 with TRBJ1-5, with unresolved D. V was clipped by 3 bases and J by 2 bases, with 5 bases between them. CDR3 length: 13 residues. The CDR3 spells CASSFSRNQPQHF. CDR3 nucleotides: TGTGCCAGCAGTTTTAGCCGCAATCAGCCCCAGCATTTT.

Within the sample, this clone is medium-sized. V is TRBV12-3 or TRBV12-4 and J is TRBJ1-2, with D possibly being TRBD1 (5 bases). V was trimmed by 6 bases and J by 2 bases, leaving 7 bases between them. CDR3 length equals 12 residues. The CDR3 region is CASSGGNYGYTF. CDR3 DNA sequence: TGTGCCAGCAGCGGGGGAAACTATGGCTACACCTTC.

This clone was picked up many times. The chain has TRBV7-8 and TRBJ1-5; TRBD1 is a possible D gene (6 bases). Germline CDR1 SGHVS, CDR2 FQNEAQ. Between the trimmed V and J ends, which lost 6 bases and 1 base, there was a span of 16 bases. This CDR3 comprises 16 residues. CDR3 residues: CASRPYRVGSNQPQHF. CDR3 bases: TGTGCCAGCAGACCATACAGGGTCGGAAGCAATCAGCCCCAGCATTTT.

This clone was found many times. Its ends do not fully match the called genes, so a read error is possible. Within the sample, other DNA sequences also encode this same CDR3. The chain couples TRBV28 to TRBJ1-1; possible D gene TRBD1, 6 bases. Germline CDR1 MDHEN, CDR2 SYDVKM. CDR3 length: 15 amino acids. The CDR3 DNA follows: TGTGCCAGCAGTTTGGCCTCAGTTGGGGACACCGAAGCTTTCTTT. It codes for CASSLASVGDTEAFF.

This clone was seen many times. The chain uses TRBV20-1 and TRBJ2-1; tentative D call: TRBD1 (5 bases). The CDR3 is made up of 11 amino acids. The germline V gene has CDR1 DFQATT and CDR2 SNEGSKA (reference sequence). Deletions cut 5 bases from V and 8 bases from J, with 10 bases between. This chain's CDR3 is CSAYQGHEQFF. DNA for the CDR3: TGCAGTGCTTATCAGGGCCATGAGCAGTTCTTC.

Concerning this clone: A much larger clone lies one base from this, so it may be a read error. The chain links TRBV20-1 to TRBJ2-1; D is undetermined. Germline CDR1 and CDR2: DFQATT and SNEGSKA (reference sequence). CDR3 size: 18 residues. V lost 1 base to trimming and J lost 0 bases, with 19 bases between them. The CDR3 DNA follows: TGCAGTGCTAGAGGGTCGGTGGAAAAGGGAAGCTCCTACAATGAGCAGTTCTTC. As protein: CSARGSVEKGSSYNEQFF.

The CDR3 DNA is TGTGCCAGCAGCCAAGTAATATCTGGGCCCCAGCATTTT. Its protein product is CASSQVISGPQHF. The chain couples TRBV3-1 to TRBJ1-5, with unresolved D. This CDR3 is built from 13 residues. V dropped 1 base and J dropped 9 bases, with 10 bases sitting between them. Germline CDR1 LGHDT, CDR2 YNNKEL (reference sequence).

This clone has ten or more counts. J is TRBJ2-7 and V is TRBV3-1, with no clear D. The germline CDR1 and CDR2 sequences are LGHDT and YNNKEL (reference sequence). This CDR3 has 14 residues. V lost 0 bases to trimming and J lost 6 bases, with 12 bases between them. The CDR3 spells CASSQEPGWVEQYF. The CDR3 DNA reads as TGTGCCAGCAGCCAAGAACCAGGTTGGGTCGAGCAGTACTTC.

In this sample, this clone turned up many times. J is TRBJ1-1 and V is TRBV28, with TRBD1 identical over 7 bases. V shed 5 bases, J shed 7 bases, and the junction held 10 bases outside the gene matches. In germline, CDR1 is MDHEN, CDR2 SYDVKM. The CDR3 runs to 14 residues. The CDR3 is CASSQGQTGFEAFF. CDR3 sequence (DNA): TGTGCCAGCAGTCAAGGGCAGACAGGGTTTGAAGCTTTCTTT.

In this sample, this clone turned up many times. Other DNA sequences of this sample code for an identical CDR3. V is TRBV5-1 and J is TRBJ1-5, with D possibly being TRBD1 (6 bases). CDR3 length: 13 amino acids. Germline V lookup: CDR1 SGHRS, CDR2 YFSETQ. Trimming removed 4 bases at V and 7 bases at J, with 12 bases between. The CDR3 sequence is CASSGSTGQPQHF. DNA for the CDR3: TGCGCCAGCAGCGGATCGACAGGCCAGCCCCAGCATTTT.

The table lists this clone with many counts. This rearrangement joins TRBV7-6 to TRBJ2-2; perhaps TRBD2 as D (6 bases). This CDR3 contains 15 residues. Trimming pared 5 bases from V and 6 bases from J, leaving 16 bases between. Per the germline V gene, CDR1 is SGHVS and CDR2 is FNYEAQ. The CDR3 nucleotides read TGTGCCAGCAGCCAAAGTCCCGGGGGTTCCGGGGAGCTGTTTTTT. Encoded protein: CASSQSPGGSGELFF.

This clone was observed at least ten times. The chain couples TRBV29-1 to TRBJ2-7; D is ambiguous. Trimming cost V 5 bases and J 0 bases, with 14 bases left between them. The CDR3 loop spans 14 amino acids. Germline loops: CDR1 SQVTM, CDR2 ANQGSEA. The CDR3 nucleotides read TGCAGCGTTTTTATAACGACCTCCTCCTACGAGCAGTACTTC. It encodes CSVFITTSSYEQYF.

The gene calls are TRBV11-1 and TRBJ2-2, with D perhaps matching TRBD1 or TRBD2 (5 bases each). There are 17 residues in the CDR3. The V and J ends lost 1 base and 3 bases respectively, with 15 bases between them. Per germline, CDR1 SGHAT and CDR2 FQDESV (reference sequence). The CDR3 nucleotides are TGTGCCAGCAGCTTAGGACGAGGGGCGCCGGACACCGGGGAGCTGTTTTTT. Amino acid sequence: CASSLGRGAPDTGELFF.

This clone was observed many times. The rearrangement uses TRBV7-2 and TRBJ2-7; D might be TRBD2 (5 bases). V shed 0 bases and J shed 1 base, with 13 bases lying between them. CDR1 SGHTA and CDR2 FQGNSA come from the germline V gene. This CDR3 is built from 16 residues. The DNA of the CDR3 is TGTGCCAGCAGCTTAGCCCAGGTAGCGCTATCCTACGAGCAGTACTTC. Translation: CASSLAQVALSYEQYF.

This clone was counted ten times or more. The chain joins TRBV3-1 to TRBJ1-1, with a possible D match to TRBD1 (5 bases). The CDR3 consists of 15 residues. V lost 4 bases, J lost 6 bases, and 18 bases lay in between. Germline loops: CDR1 LGHDT, CDR2 YNNKEL (reference sequence). The CDR3 sequence: CASSRVILQDAEAFF. The CDR3 region has the DNA TGTGCCAGCAGCCGCGTTATTTTACAGGACGCTGAAGCTTTCTTT.

This clone occurred many times. The gene calls are TRBV5-4 and TRBJ2-2; the D gene is possibly TRBD2 (6 bases). V lost 4 bases to trimming and J lost 0 bases, with 13 bases between them. This CDR3 is 16 amino acids long. Germline lookup yields CDR1 SGHNT and CDR2 YYREEE (reference sequence). CDR3 coding DNA: TGTGCCAGCAGCCCCCAGCCGGGAGCGAACACCGGGGAGCTGTTTTTT. Translating gives CASSPQPGANTGELFF. Using reference TRBV5-4 and TRBJ2-2 for the parts outside the CDR3, the full variable domain is ETGVTQSPTHLIKTRGQQVTLRCSSQSGHNTVSWYQQALGQGPQFIFQYYREEENGRGNFPPRFSGLQFPNYSSELNVNALELDDSALYLCASSPQPGANTGELFFGEGSRLTVL.

This clone has a handful of counts. In nucleotides, the CDR3 is TGCAGTGCCCTAAAGGAAGGGGACACTGAAGCTTTCTTT. Translating it yields CSALKEGDTEAFF. The chain carries TRBV20-1 and TRBJ1-1, with TRBD1 as a possible D gene (5 bases). This CDR3 spans 13 amino acids. The V gene lost 6 bases and the J gene lost 3 bases, with 14 bases spanning the gap. Germline CDR1 DFQATT, CDR2 SNEGSKA (reference sequence).

The chain recombines TRBV6-1 with TRBJ1-1, with D unresolved. Germline-derived CDR1 and CDR2 are MNHNS and SASEGT. Trimming took off 6 bases at V and 12 bases at J, with 14 bases between the two ends. The CDR3 has 11 residues. The CDR3 DNA reads TGTGCCAGCAGCCTTGTGGACGAATCTTTCTTT. It translates to CASSLVDESFF.